A single sample gave rise to the 30 T cell receptor beta chains below, sequenced in a study of read filtering for tumor transcriptome and immune sequencing. From around 0.4 ug of RNA, a library with molecular barcoded alpha/delta and beta/gamma adaptors was made. One entry per CDR3 protein, called by TCRdb with MiXCR from the reads. The sample records over 45,000 distinct CDR3 sequences, 10% to 15% being singletons. Sequenced sample: a population of CD138-negative cells sorted from bone marrow. These receptor sequences come from a donor over 35 with multiple myeloma.

With respect to this clonotype: A much larger clone lies a single base off, so this may be a read error. V usage is TRBV5-1 and J usage is TRBJ2-7; D is unclear. Germline assignment: CDR1 SGHRS and CDR2 YFSETQ. CDR3 size: 14 residues. CDR3 bases: TGCGCCAGCAGCTTGGGGCAGAAGTCCTACGGGCAGTACTTC. This sequence encodes CASSLGQKSYGQYF.

This clonotype has ten or more counts. The rearrangement links TRBV24-1 to TRBJ2-3; TRBD2 matches at 8 bases. V was clipped by 5 bases and J by 3 bases; unmatched bases: 3. The germline CDR1 and CDR2 sequences are KGHDR and SFDVKD. The CDR3 contains 14 residues. The CDR3 protein is CATSAAGETDTQYF. The CDR3 coding sequence is TGTGCCACCAGTGCAGCGGGAGAAACAGATACGCAGTATTTT.

This clonotype was seen repeatedly, ten times or more. V usage is TRBV5-5 and J usage is TRBJ1-6; TRBD1 matches at 7 bases. CDR3 length equals 16 residues. V lost 4 bases, J lost 7 bases, and 11 bases stayed unmatched. Germline V gives CDR1 SGHKS, CDR2 YYEKEE (reference sequence). The CDR3 here is CASSDSGQRNNSPLHF. The CDR3 DNA reads TGTGCCAGCAGCGATTCGGGACAGCGAAACAATTCACCCCTCCACTTT.

This clonotype was detected many times. The chain employs TRBV4-3 and TRBJ2-3; D unresolved. The CDR3 has 13 amino acids. V was trimmed by 0 bases and J by 1 base, leaving 2 bases between them. The germline gives CDR1 LGHNA, CDR2 YSLEER. The CDR3 DNA reads as TGCGCCAGCAGCCAAGATCGCACAGATACGCAGTATTTT. Its translation: CASSQDRTDTQYF.

This clonotype was seen many times. The V gene is TRBV7-6, the J gene TRBJ2-5, with 8 bases matching TRBD2. The CDR3 contains 14 residues. The V segment lost 10 bases and the J segment 1 base; nucleotides outside the gene matches: 8. In germline, CDR1 is SGHVS, CDR2 FNYEAQ. The CDR3 is CATAGGATQETQYF. The CDR3 DNA follows: TGTGCCACGGCGGGAGGAGCCACCCAAGAGACCCAGTACTTC.

This clonotype was seen ten or more times. The V gene is TRBV3-1, the J gene TRBJ2-3; 7 nucleotides match TRBD1. The CDR3 has 14 amino acids. The J segment lost 3 bases and the V segment lost 4 bases, leaving 4 bases of the junction unmatched. Per the germline V gene, CDR1 is LGHDT and CDR2 is YNNKEL (reference sequence). The CDR3 region has the DNA TGTGCCAGCAGCCTGGGACAGAGAACAGATACGCAGTATTTT. Amino acid sequence: CASSLGQRTDTQYF.

This clonotype was seen many times. This chain links TRBV12-3 or TRBV12-4 with TRBJ1-5; D possibly corresponds to TRBD1 (5 bases). Trimming stripped 4 bases from V and 0 bases from J, with 19 bases between. CDR3 size: 18 residues. The CDR3 DNA reads TGTGCCAGCAGTTCCCGGCAGGGAGCCGATTATAGCAATCAGCCCCAGCATTTT. Its translation is CASSSRQGADYSNQPQHF.

This clonotype has at least ten counts. This chain joins TRBV6-2 or TRBV6-3 and TRBJ2-1, with 14 positions matching TRBD2. CDR1 and CDR2 from the germline V gene are MNHEY and SVGEGT. This CDR3 contains 15 residues. Trimming at V came to 7 bases and at J to 6 bases, leaving 5 bases not matched to a gene. Here the CDR3 reads CASIPGLAGANEQFF. DNA of the CDR3: TGTGCCAGCATTCCGGGACTAGCGGGAGCCAATGAGCAGTTCTTC.

This clonotype was seen at least ten times. This rearrangement joins TRBV18 to TRBJ2-1; D may correspond to TRBD1 or TRBD2 (5 bases each). The CDR3 sequence is 16 residues long. The germline CDR1 and CDR2 sequences are KGHSH and LQKENI. Trimming left V 4 bases short and J 2 bases short, with 15 bases between. The chain's CDR3 is CASSLSVVGAYNEQFF. For the CDR3, the DNA is TGTGCCAGCTCACTTTCCGTTGTGGGGGCCTACAATGAGCAGTTCTTC.

This clonotype was detected many times. The chain recombines TRBV6-6 with TRBJ1-5; a weak D match, TRBD1 (5 bases). This CDR3 has 13 amino acids. V was clipped by 8 bases and J by 2 bases, with 10 bases between them. CDR1 is MNHNY, CDR2 SVGAGI, per germline (reference sequence). The CDR3 region has the DNA TGTGCCAGCTGGCAACAGGGCAATCAGCCCCAGCATTTT. Its protein product is CASWQQGNQPQHF.

This clonotype was detected ten times or more. The gene calls are TRBV2 and TRBJ2-7, with a weak D call TRBD2 (6 bases). The CDR3 consists of 16 residues. Germline V lookup: CDR1 SNHLY, CDR2 FYNNEI. V was cut by 5 bases and J by 2 bases, with 19 bases left in between. The CDR3, as DNA: TGTGCCAGCAGTTCCCTGCCTAGCGCGGGAACCTACGAGCAGTACTTC. Translated: CASSSLPSAGTYEQYF.

The chain links TRBV6-5 to TRBJ2-2, with TRBD2 identical over 9 bases. Per the germline V gene, CDR1 is MNHEY and CDR2 is SVGAGI. V gave up 6 bases and J gave up 6 bases; unmatched junction bases: 5. This CDR3 spans 14 amino acids. This CDR3 is CASRSGLAPGELFF. In DNA form, the CDR3 reads TGTGCCAGCAGATCCGGACTAGCGCCCGGGGAGCTGTTTTTT.

This clonotype was observed at least ten times. This sequence joins TRBV6-6 and TRBJ1-1, with D maybe TRBD1 (5 bases). The germline V gene has CDR1 MNHNY and CDR2 SVGAGI (reference sequence). This CDR3 is 15 amino acids long. V was trimmed by 1 base and J by 3 bases, leaving 12 bases between them. In DNA form, the CDR3 reads TGTGCCAGCAGTTACTTGGGGCCGGACGACACTGAAGCTTTCTTT. This encodes CASSYLGPDDTEAFF.

This clonotype was seen at least ten times. This may come from a read error, since a much larger clone is one base off. The chain recombines TRBV29-1 with TRBJ2-1; weak D call: TRBD2 (5 bases). The CDR3 is 13 residues long. CDR1 SQVTM and CDR2 ANQGSEA come from the germline V gene. CDR3 coding DNA: TGCAGCGTTGACGTCTTAGACTACAATGGGCAGTTCTTC. Translating gives CSVDVLDYNGQFF.

This clonotype was seen ten or more times. The chain uses TRBV20-1 and TRBJ1-2; D remains ambiguous. The germline CDR1 and CDR2 sequences are DFQATT and SNEGSKA (reference sequence). The V end was cut by 3 bases, the J end by 8 bases, with 16 bases between. This CDR3 contains 13 residues. CDR3 region: CSASWGRSFGYTF. Here the CDR3 DNA reads TGCAGTGCTAGCTGGGGTAGATCTTTCGGCTACACCTTC.

This clonotype was picked up many times. This chain connects TRBV11-3 to TRBJ1-1; D is unclear. Germline V gene sequence: CDR1 SGHNT, CDR2 YENEEA. This CDR3 contains 12 residues. V was pared by 2 bases and J by 3 bases, with 4 bases between. DNA of the CDR3: TGTGCCAGCAGCTTAACGTACACTGAAGCTTTCTTT. It encodes CASSLTYTEAFF.

As for this clonotype: This could be a read error, since a much larger clone is one nucleotide away. The chain links TRBV7-2 to TRBJ1-2; tentative D call: TRBD1 (5 bases). The CDR3 loop spans 15 amino acids. Germline CDR1 and CDR2: SGHTA and FQGNSA. CDR3 coding DNA: TGTGCCAGCGGCTTAGGAGGACATGGAGGCGATGGCTACACCTTC. Its protein is CASGLGGHGGDGYTF.

In this sample, this clonotype turned up many times. V is TRBV12-3 or TRBV12-4 and J is TRBJ2-5; 9 bases line up with TRBD1. Losses at the gene ends were 1 base for V and 5 bases for J; bases not matched to a gene: 5. The CDR3 length is 15 residues. CDR3 sequence (DNA): TGTGCCAGCAGTTTAGAAACAGGGGGCACGGAGACCCAGTACTTC. Amino acids: CASSLETGGTETQYF.

This clonotype was seen at least ten times. CDR3 DNA: TGTGCCAGCAGTCCAGGGATCCAAGAGACCCAGTACTTC. Its protein product is CASSPGIQETQYF. The genes are TRBV27 and TRBJ2-5; a possible D gene is TRBD1 (5 bases). The V end lost 5 bases, the J end lost 1 base, and 8 bases lay between the germline ends. In germline, CDR1 is MNHEY, CDR2 SMNVEV (reference sequence). CDR3 length: 13 residues.

This clonotype was recorded at least ten times. The V gene is TRBV28, the J gene TRBJ2-2; D might be TRBD2 (5 bases). V dropped 6 bases and J dropped 3 bases, with 11 bases sitting between them. The V gene's germline CDR1 is MDHEN and CDR2 SYDVKM. CDR3 size: 14 residues. CDR3 protein: CASRTSGYTGELFF. CDR3 sequence (DNA): TGTGCCAGCAGAACTAGTGGTTACACCGGGGAGCTGTTTTTT.

This clonotype occurred many times. The V call is TRBV11-3, the J call TRBJ2-1; D assignment may be TRBD1 or TRBD2 (5 bases each). Trimming left V 5 bases short and J 4 bases short, with 15 bases between. The CDR3 spans 15 residues. The V gene's germline CDR1 is SGHNT and CDR2 YENEEA. CDR3 sequence (DNA): TGTGCCAGCAGCCAATCTTGGGGGACGTACAATGAGCAGTTCTTC. Translating it yields CASSQSWGTYNEQFF.

In this sample, this clonotype turned up many times. The chain has TRBV18 and TRBJ1-1; D not certain. Between the trimmed V and J ends, which lost 8 bases and 0 bases, there was a span of 10 bases. Germline loops: CDR1 KGHSH, CDR2 LQKENI. This CDR3 spans 13 amino acids. CDR3 in amino acids: CASTSSLNTEAFF. The CDR3 nucleotides are TGTGCCAGCACCTCATCTCTGAACACTGAAGCTTTCTTT.

This clonotype was seen ten or more times. The conserved phenylalanine or tryptophan normally closing the CDR3 is absent here, so this likely arose from a read error. The gene calls are TRBV28 and TRBJ1-5, with D perhaps matching TRBD1 (5 bases). V was clipped by 3 bases and J by 2 bases, with 11 bases between them. The CDR3 has 15 amino acids. Germline CDR1 MDHEN, CDR2 SYDVKM. The CDR3 DNA reads TGTGCCAGCAGTTTTGGCCAGGGAGGCAATCAGCCCCAGCATATT. Translated: CASSFGQGGNQPQHI.

By sample share, this clonotype is medium-sized. The V call is TRBV3-1, the J call TRBJ2-7; the D is unclear. From germline, CDR1 is LGHDT and CDR2 YNNKEL (reference sequence). The CDR3 is 16 amino acids. V was trimmed by 3 bases and J by 1 base, leaving 16 bases between them. The CDR3 is CASSHGGERPSYEQYF. The CDR3 DNA is TGTGCCAGCAGCCATGGTGGAGAGAGGCCATCCTACGAGCAGTACTTC.

This clonotype was recorded many times. This rearrangement joins TRBV7-2 to TRBJ1-5, with no clear D. CDR3 size: 13 residues. Germline-derived CDR1 and CDR2 are SGHTA and FQGNSA. V dropped 7 bases and J dropped 4 bases, with 11 bases sitting between them. CDR3 region: CASTSGLNQPQHF. In DNA form, the CDR3 reads TGTGCCAGCACCTCGGGTCTTAATCAGCCCCAGCATTTT.

Points on this clonotype: The germline gene is not matched at one end of the junction; a read error may be the cause. V is TRBV30 and J is TRBJ2-1; perhaps TRBD2 as D (5 bases). The CDR3 extends over 15 amino acids. CDR1 is GTSNPN, CDR2 SVGIG, per germline (reference sequence). The CDR3 here is CARSGGAGSYNEQFF. CDR3 DNA sequence: TGTGCCCGGAGTGGAGGTGCAGGCAGCTACAATGAGCAGTTCTTC.

For this clonotype: A clone one base away is much larger, so this may be a read error. The V and J genes are TRBV6-4 and TRBJ1-1, with TRBD2 matching 7 bases. The better agreement between TRBJ2-3 and the DNA end casts doubt on the J call. Per the germline V gene, CDR1 is MRHNA and CDR2 is SNTAGT. The CDR3 is made up of 16 amino acids. For the CDR3, the DNA is TGTGCCAGCAGTAGACGGACGGCGGGAGAAGATGATACGCAGTATTTT. It translates to CASSRRTAGEDDTQYF.

Worth noting for this clonotype: This likely stems from a read error, as it lies one base from a far larger clone. V and J are TRBV20-1 and TRBJ1-4; TRBD2 might be the D (5 bases). TRBJ2-3 matches the DNA end more closely, so the J call is doubtful. Germline-derived CDR1 and CDR2 are DFQATT and SNEGSKA (reference sequence). CDR3 size: 12 residues. CDR3 amino acids: CSARHVQAAQYF. The CDR3 DNA follows: TGCAGTGCTAGGCATGTGCAAGCGGCGCAGTATTTT.

This clonotype was detected many times. This CDR3 reads CASSPRKLAGSSYNEQFF. The CDR3, as DNA: TGCGCCAGCAGCCCACGCAAACTAGCGGGGAGCTCCTACAATGAGCAGTTCTTC. This chain connects TRBV5-1 to TRBJ2-1; 10 bases are shared with TRBD2. V lost 4 bases to trimming and J lost 0 bases; unmatched junction nucleotides: 10. The CDR3 contains 18 residues. CDR1 and CDR2 (germline): SGHRS, YFSETQ.

This clonotype was counted many times. The gene calls are TRBV5-5 and TRBJ2-6; D remains ambiguous. The CDR3 runs to 17 residues. The V gene's germline CDR1 is SGHKS and CDR2 YYEKEE (reference sequence). The V end was cut by 0 bases, the J end by 0 bases, with 10 bases between. In DNA, the CDR3 is TGTGCCAGCAGCTTGGCCGATTTTACCTCTGGGGCCAACGTCCTGACTTTC. This gives the protein CASSLADFTSGANVLTF.